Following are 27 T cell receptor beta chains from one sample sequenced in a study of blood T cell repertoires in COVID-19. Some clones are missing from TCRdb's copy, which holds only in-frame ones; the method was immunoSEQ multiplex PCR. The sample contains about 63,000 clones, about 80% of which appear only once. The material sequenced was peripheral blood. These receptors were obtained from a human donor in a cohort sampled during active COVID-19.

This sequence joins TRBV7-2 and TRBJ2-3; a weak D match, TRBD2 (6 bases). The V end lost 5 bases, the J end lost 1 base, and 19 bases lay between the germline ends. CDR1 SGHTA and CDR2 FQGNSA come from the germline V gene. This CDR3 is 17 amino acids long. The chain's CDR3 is CASSPGRRAGRTDTQYF. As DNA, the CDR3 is TGTGCCAGCAGCCCCGGGCGGAGAGCGGGCCGCACAGATACGCAGTATTTT.

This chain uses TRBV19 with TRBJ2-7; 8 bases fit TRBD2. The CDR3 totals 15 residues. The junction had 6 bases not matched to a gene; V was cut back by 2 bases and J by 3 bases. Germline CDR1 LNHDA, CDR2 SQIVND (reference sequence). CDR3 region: CASSISGRAHYEQYF. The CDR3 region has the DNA TGTGCCAGTAGTATATCCGGGAGGGCCCACTACGAGCAGTACTTC.

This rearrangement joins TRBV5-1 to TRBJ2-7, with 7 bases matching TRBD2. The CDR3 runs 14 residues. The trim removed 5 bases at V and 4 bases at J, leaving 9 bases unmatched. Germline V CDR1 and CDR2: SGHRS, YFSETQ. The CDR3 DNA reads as TGCGCCAGCAGAGGGGAGGGAGCAGGATACGAGCAGTACTTC. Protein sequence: CASRGEGAGYEQYF.

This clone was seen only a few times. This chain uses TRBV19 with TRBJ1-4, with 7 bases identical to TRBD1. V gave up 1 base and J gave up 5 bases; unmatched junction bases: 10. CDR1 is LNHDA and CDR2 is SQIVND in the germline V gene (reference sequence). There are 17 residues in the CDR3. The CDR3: CASSIARGRRSNEKLFF. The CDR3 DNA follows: TGTGCCAGTAGTATAGCGAGGGGGCGCCGGTCGAATGAAAAACTGTTTTTT. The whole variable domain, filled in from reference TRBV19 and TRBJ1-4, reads DGGITQSPKYLFRKEGQNVTLSCEQNLNHDAMYWYRQDPGQGLRLIYYSQIVNDFQKGDIAEGYSVSREKKESFPLTVTSAQKNPTAFYLCASSIARGRRSNEKLFFGSGTQLSVL.

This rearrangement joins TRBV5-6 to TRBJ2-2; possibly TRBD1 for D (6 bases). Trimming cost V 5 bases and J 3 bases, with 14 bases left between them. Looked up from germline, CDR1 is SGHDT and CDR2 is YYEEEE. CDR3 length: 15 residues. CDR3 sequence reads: CASSFAQGYTGELFF. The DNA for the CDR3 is TGTGCCAGCAGTTTCGCACAGGGATACACCGGGGAGCTGTTTTTT.

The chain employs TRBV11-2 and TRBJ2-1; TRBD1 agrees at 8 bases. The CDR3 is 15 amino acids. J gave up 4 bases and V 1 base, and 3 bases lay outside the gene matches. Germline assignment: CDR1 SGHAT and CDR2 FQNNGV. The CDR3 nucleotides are TGTGCCAGCAGCTTAGGGGACAGGATTTACAATGAGCAGTTCTTC. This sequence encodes CASSLGDRIYNEQFF.

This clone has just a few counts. CDR3: CASSHRDSPKDEQFF. The CDR3 DNA sequence: TGTGCCAGCAGCCACCGGGACAGCCCTAAGGATGAGCAGTTCTTC. The chain has TRBV7-6 and TRBJ2-1; 7 nucleotides line up with TRBD1. The CDR3 consists of 15 residues. The V gene's germline CDR1 is SGHVS and CDR2 FNYEAQ. Losses at the gene ends were 5 bases for V and 8 bases for J; bases not matched to a gene: 12.

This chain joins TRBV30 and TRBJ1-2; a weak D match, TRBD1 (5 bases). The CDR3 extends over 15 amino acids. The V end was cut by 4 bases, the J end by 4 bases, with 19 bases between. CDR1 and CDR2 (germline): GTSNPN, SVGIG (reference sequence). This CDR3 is CAWISPQGWSYGYTF. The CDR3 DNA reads TGTGCCTGGATCTCGCCCCAGGGCTGGAGCTATGGCTACACCTTC.

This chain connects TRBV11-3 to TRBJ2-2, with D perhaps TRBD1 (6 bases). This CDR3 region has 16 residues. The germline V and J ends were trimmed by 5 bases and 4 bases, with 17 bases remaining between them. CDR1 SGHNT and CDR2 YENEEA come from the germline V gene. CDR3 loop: CASSAPWTATTGELFF. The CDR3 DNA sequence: TGTGCCAGCAGCGCACCGTGGACAGCAACCACCGGGGAGCTGTTTTTT.

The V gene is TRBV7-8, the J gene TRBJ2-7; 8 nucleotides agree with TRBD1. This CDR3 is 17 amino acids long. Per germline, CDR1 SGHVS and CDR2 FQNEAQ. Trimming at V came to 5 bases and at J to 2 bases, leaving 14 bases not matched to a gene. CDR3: CASSRGDPGTGTYEQYF. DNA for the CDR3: TGTGCCAGCAGCCGAGGCGACCCGGGGACAGGTACCTACGAGCAGTACTTC.

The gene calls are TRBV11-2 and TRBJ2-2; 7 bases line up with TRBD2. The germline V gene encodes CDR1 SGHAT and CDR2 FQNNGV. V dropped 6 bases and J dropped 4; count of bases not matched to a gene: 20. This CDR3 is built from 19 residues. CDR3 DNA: TGTGCCAGCAGGGATATGGGGGAGGGACTCACTCACCTCACCGGGGAGCTGTTTTTT. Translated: CASRDMGEGLTHLTGELFF.

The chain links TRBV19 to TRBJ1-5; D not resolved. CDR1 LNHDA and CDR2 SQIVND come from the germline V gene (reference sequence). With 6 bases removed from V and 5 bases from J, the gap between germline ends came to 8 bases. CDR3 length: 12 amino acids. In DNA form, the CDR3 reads TGTGCCAGTAGCCCGTATCATCAGCCCCAGCATTTT. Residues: CASSPYHQPQHF. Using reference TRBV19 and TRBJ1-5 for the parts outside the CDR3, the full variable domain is DGGITQSPKYLFRKEGQNVTLSCEQNLNHDAMYWYRQDPGQGLRLIYYSQIVNDFQKGDIAEGYSVSREKKESFPLTVTSAQKNPTAFYLCASSPYHQPQHFGDGTRLSIL.

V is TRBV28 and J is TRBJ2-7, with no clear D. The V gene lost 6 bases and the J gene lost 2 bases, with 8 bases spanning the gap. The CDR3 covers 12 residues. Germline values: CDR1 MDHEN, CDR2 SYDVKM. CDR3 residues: CASSLFPYEQYF. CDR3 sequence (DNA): TGTGCCAGCAGCCTATTCCCCTACGAGCAGTACTTC.

The CDR3 coding sequence is TGTGCCAGCAGACAGCGGGGGGCGAATCAGCCCCAGCATTTT. This encodes CASRQRGANQPQHF. The rearrangement uses TRBV27 and TRBJ1-5; the D gene is possibly TRBD1 (6 bases). Trimming removed 6 bases at V and 4 bases at J, with 13 bases between. The germline V gene has CDR1 MNHEY and CDR2 SMNVEV (reference sequence). This CDR3 spans 14 amino acids.

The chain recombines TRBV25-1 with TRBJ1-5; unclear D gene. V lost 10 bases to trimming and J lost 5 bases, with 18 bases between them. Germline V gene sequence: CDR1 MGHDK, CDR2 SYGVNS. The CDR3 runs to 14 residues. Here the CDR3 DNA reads TGTGCCATTCTTGTACTGGTGAGTTATCAGCCCCAGCATTTT. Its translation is CAILVLVSYQPQHF.

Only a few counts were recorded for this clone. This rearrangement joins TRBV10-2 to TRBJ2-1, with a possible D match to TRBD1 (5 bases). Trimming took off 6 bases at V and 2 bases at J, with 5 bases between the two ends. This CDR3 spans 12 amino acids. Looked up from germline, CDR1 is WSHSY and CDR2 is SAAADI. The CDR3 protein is CASRDTYNEQFF. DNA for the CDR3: TGCGCCAGCAGGGACACCTACAATGAGCAGTTCTTC.

The DNA for the CDR3 is TGTGCCAGCTCAGCGCAGGGTTACGAGCAGTACTTC. Translated, it gives CASSAQGYEQYF. The rearrangement links TRBV18 to TRBJ2-7; D possibly corresponds to TRBD1 (5 bases). V was cut by 5 bases and J by 4 bases, with 9 bases left in between. The CDR3 contains 12 residues. Germline assignment: CDR1 KGHSH and CDR2 LQKENI.

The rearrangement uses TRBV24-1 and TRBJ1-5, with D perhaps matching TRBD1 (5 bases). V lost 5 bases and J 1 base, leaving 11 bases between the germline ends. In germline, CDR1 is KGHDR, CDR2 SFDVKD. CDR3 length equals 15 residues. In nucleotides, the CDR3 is TGTGCCACCAGTGTGGGGGGTAAAAGCAATCAGCCCCAGCATTTT. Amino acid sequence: CATSVGGKSNQPQHF.

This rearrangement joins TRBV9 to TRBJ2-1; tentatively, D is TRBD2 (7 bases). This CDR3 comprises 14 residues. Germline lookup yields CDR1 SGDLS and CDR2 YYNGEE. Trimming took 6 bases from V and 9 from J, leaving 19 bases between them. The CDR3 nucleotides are TGTGCCAGCACCCCCAGGGGAGGGGGGCGTGAGCAGTTCTTC. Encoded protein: CASTPRGGGREQFF.

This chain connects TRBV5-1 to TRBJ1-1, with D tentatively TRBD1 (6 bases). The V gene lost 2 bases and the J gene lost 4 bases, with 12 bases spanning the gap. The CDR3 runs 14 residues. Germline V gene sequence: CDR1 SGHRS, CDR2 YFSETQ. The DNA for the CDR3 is TGCGCCAGCAGCTTTGGGGGCAGGACCACTGAAGCTTTCTTT. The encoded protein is CASSFGGRTTEAFF.

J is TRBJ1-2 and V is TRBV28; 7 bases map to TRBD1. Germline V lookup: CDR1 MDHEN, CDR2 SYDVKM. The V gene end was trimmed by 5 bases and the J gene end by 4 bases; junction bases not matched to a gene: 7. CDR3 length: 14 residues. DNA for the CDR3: TGTGCCAGCAGTGAGCACAGGGGACCCTATGGCTACACCTTC. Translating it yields CASSEHRGPYGYTF.

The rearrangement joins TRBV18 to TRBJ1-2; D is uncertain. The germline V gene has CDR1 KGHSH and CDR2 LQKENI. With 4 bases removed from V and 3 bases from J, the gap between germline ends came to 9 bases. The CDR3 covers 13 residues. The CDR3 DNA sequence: TGTGCCAGCTCACTAGGAGAAGACTATGGCTACACCTTC. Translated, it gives CASSLGEDYGYTF.

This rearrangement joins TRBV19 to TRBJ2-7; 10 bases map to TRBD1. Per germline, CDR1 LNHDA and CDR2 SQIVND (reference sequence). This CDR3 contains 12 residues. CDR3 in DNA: TGTGCGGCCGGGACAGGGGTGTACGAGCAGTACTTC. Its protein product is CAAGTGVYEQYF.

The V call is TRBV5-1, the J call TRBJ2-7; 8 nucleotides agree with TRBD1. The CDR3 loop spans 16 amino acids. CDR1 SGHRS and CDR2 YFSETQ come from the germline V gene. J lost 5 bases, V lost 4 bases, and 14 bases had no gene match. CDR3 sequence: CASSRTQGATLNEQYF. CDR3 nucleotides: TGCGCCAGCAGCAGAACTCAGGGGGCGACTCTGAACGAGCAGTACTTC.

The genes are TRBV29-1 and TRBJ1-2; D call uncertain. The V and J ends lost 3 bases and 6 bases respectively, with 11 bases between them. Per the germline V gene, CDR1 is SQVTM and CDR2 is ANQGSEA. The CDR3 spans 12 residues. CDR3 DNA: TGCAGCGTTGACAGGCAGGCAGATGGCTACACCTTC. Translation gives CSVDRQADGYTF.

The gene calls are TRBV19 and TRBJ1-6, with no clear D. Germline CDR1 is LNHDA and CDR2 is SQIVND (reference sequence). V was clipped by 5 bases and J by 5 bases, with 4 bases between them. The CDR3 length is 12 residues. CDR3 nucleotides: TGTGCCAGTAGTCAGGATAATTCACCCCTCCACTTT. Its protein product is CASSQDNSPLHF.

The CDR3 DNA follows: TGTGCCAGCAGTCCTCCCTCGGGGAGGGGAGAGGAAAAACTGTTTTTT. It codes for CASSPPSGRGEEKLFF. This chain uses TRBV2 with TRBJ1-4, with D possibly TRBD1 on 5 matching bases. Per the germline V gene, CDR1 is SNHLY and CDR2 is FYNNEI. The CDR3 extends over 16 amino acids. With 5 bases removed from V and 8 bases from J, the gap between germline ends came to 21 bases.